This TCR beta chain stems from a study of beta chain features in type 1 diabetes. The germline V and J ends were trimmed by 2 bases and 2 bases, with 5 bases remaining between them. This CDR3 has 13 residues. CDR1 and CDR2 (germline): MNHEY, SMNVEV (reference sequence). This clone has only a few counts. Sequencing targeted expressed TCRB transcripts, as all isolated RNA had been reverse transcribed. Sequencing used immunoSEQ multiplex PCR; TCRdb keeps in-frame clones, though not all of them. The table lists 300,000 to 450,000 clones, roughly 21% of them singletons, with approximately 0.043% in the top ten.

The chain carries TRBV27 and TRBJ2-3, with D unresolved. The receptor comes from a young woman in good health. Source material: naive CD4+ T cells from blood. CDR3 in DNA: TGTGCCAGCAGTTTAGGGCTCACAGATACGCAGTATTTT. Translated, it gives CASSLGLTDTQYF.